These 20 T cell receptor beta chains were all obtained from the same sample, sequenced in a study of T cells in Graves' hyperthyroidism and ophthalmopathy. Template material for amplifying TCR beta CDR3 regions consisted of RNA transcripts. HTBI primers were the set used in a first-round RT-PCR of the TCR CDR3. MiXCR, run by TCRdb on the multiplex PCR reads, gives a single entry per CDR3 protein. The repertoire holds approximately 640,000 distinct CDR3 sequences, 15% to 20% seen once, with approximately 3.8% in the top ten. Sequenced input: blood. These receptors came from a woman aged 25 to 39 with Graves' hyperthyroidism.

This clonotype has a count of ten or more. The chain links TRBV6-1 to TRBJ1-1; 8 bases align to TRBD1. The CDR3 runs to 12 residues. V lost 6 bases to trimming and J lost 6 bases; unmatched junction nucleotides: 3. Per the germline V gene, CDR1 is MNHNS and CDR2 is SASEGT. The CDR3 sequence: CASRGTGPEAFF. The CDR3 DNA follows: TGTGCCAGCAGGGGGACAGGACCTGAAGCTTTCTTT.

V and J are TRBV19 and TRBJ2-1; 9 nucleotides align to TRBD2. This CDR3 spans 15 amino acids. Germline V gene lookup returns CDR1 LNHDA and CDR2 SQIVND (reference sequence). Trimming at V came to 7 bases and at J to 5 bases, leaving 9 bases not matched to a gene. CDR3 bases: TGTGCCAGTAAAATTAGCGGGAGTATTCACAATGAGCAGTTCTTC. It encodes CASKISGSIHNEQFF.

V is TRBV5-1 and J is TRBJ2-1, with 7 positions matching TRBD1. The V segment lost 8 bases and the J segment 2 bases; nucleotides outside the gene matches: 7. The CDR3 runs 14 residues. Germline CDR1 and CDR2: SGHRS and YFSETQ. Written as DNA, the CDR3 is TGCGCCAGTAATACAGGGGCGACCTACAATGAGCAGTTCTTC. This sequence encodes CASNTGATYNEQFF.

This clonotype was counted many times. This sequence joins TRBV11-2 and TRBJ1-1; D unresolved. Germline CDR1 and CDR2: SGHAT and FQNNGV. The CDR3 totals 11 residues. Between the trimmed V and J ends, which lost 4 bases and 7 bases, there was a span of 7 bases. The CDR3 DNA reads TGTGCCAGCAGCTGGGGAGGTGAAGCTTTCTTT. Its protein product is CASSWGGEAFF.

This clonotype was observed many times. The chain recombines TRBV7-8 with TRBJ1-1, with a possible D match to TRBD1 (5 bases). The V gene's germline CDR1 is SGHVS and CDR2 FQNEAQ. There are 15 residues in the CDR3. The V end was cut by 1 base, the J end by 6 bases, with 15 bases between. CDR3 protein: CASSLDQGTWAEAFF. The CDR3 nucleotides are TGTGCCAGCAGCTTAGACCAGGGAACTTGGGCTGAAGCTTTCTTT. The variable domain in full, with the rest retrieved from reference TRBV7-8 and TRBJ1-1, is GAGVSQSPRYKVAKRGQDVALRCDPISGHVSLFWYQQALGQGPEFLTYFQNEAQLDKSGLPSDRFFAERPEGSVSTLKIQRTQQEDSAVYLCASSLDQGTWAEAFFGQGTRLTVV.

This clonotype was counted many times. The chain couples TRBV28 to TRBJ2-7, with D possibly being TRBD2 (5 bases). There are 14 residues in the CDR3. In germline, CDR1 is MDHEN, CDR2 SYDVKM. Trimming took off 4 bases at V and 6 bases at J, with 16 bases between the two ends. CDR3: CASSSSGPSVEQYF. For the CDR3, the DNA is TGTGCCAGCAGTTCGAGCGGCCCTAGTGTCGAGCAGTACTTC.

There are many counts of this clonotype. This rearrangement joins TRBV3-1 to TRBJ2-1; 10 nucleotides align to TRBD2. This CDR3 has 15 residues. The germline V gene has CDR1 LGHDT and CDR2 YNNKEL (reference sequence). V lost 3 bases to trimming and J lost 5 bases; unmatched junction nucleotides: 4. The CDR3: CASSQRLAGDNEQFF. The CDR3 nucleotides are TGTGCCAGCAGCCAGCGACTAGCGGGCGACAATGAGCAGTTCTTC.

This clonotype was found many times. V usage is TRBV5-1 and J usage is TRBJ1-1, with 8 bases identical to TRBD1. The CDR3 has 14 amino acids. Germline trimming cut 4 bases from V and 7 bases from J; bases unmatched to any gene: 9. Germline V lookup: CDR1 SGHRS, CDR2 YFSETQ. CDR3 amino acids: CASSASRGPNEAFF. CDR3 in DNA: TGCGCCAGCAGCGCCTCCAGGGGGCCGAATGAAGCTTTCTTT.

Comment on this clonotype: A much larger clone differs by one base, so this may be a read error. V gene TRBV2 combines with J gene TRBJ1-5, with D perhaps matching TRBD1 (6 bases). The DNA end is more similar to TRBJ2-3, so the J call may be wrong. Per the germline V gene, CDR1 is SNHLY and CDR2 is FYNNEI. The CDR3 contains 14 residues. CDR3 loop: CASSEQGRHQPQYF. For the CDR3, the DNA is TGTGCCAGCAGTGAACAGGGGAGACATCAGCCCCAGTATTTT.

This clonotype showed up many times. V gene TRBV18 combines with J gene TRBJ1-4; D is undetermined. CDR1 and CDR2 from the germline V gene are KGHSH and LQKENI. The CDR3 loop spans 13 amino acids. Trimming removed 5 bases from V and 4 bases from J, with 8 bases in between. Here the CDR3 reads CASSSSHNEKLFF. DNA of the CDR3: TGTGCCAGCTCAAGCAGTCATAATGAAAAACTGTTTTTT.

The table lists this clonotype with many counts. The V gene is TRBV11-2, the J gene TRBJ2-1, with TRBD2 as a possible D gene (6 bases). The CDR3 contains 13 residues. Germline-derived CDR1 and CDR2 are SGHAT and FQNNGV. Trimming cost V 5 bases and J 7 bases, with 12 bases left between them. The CDR3 coding sequence is TGTGCCAGCAGCCTGGGACTGGATAATGAGCAGTTCTTC. Translated, it gives CASSLGLDNEQFF.

This clonotype was observed at least ten times. The chain uses TRBV11-3 and TRBJ2-3; D unresolved. The V gene lost 1 base and the J gene lost 2 bases, with 16 bases spanning the gap. The CDR3 sequence is 17 residues long. CDR1 is SGHNT and CDR2 is YENEEA in the germline V gene. DNA for the CDR3: TGTGCCAGCAGCTTAGGGATGCGGCAACCTTTCACAGATACGCAGTATTTT. Its protein is CASSLGMRQPFTDTQYF.

This clonotype was seen ten or more times. This rearrangement joins TRBV5-1 to TRBJ2-1; 8 bases match TRBD2. The trim removed 4 bases at V and 0 bases at J, leaving 6 bases unmatched. Germline assignment: CDR1 SGHRS and CDR2 YFSETQ. The CDR3 has 16 residues. For the CDR3, the DNA is TGCGCCAGCAGCGAAATAGCGGGAAGCTCCTACAATGAGCAGTTCTTC. Translated: CASSEIAGSSYNEQFF.

This clonotype came up many times. CDR3 region: CASRGLGGSNQPQHF. Written as DNA, the CDR3 is TGTGCCAGCAGGGGCCTTGGTGGGAGCAATCAGCCCCAGCATTTT. This sequence joins TRBV2 and TRBJ1-5; D gene uncertain. This CDR3 is 15 amino acids long. Per the germline V gene, CDR1 is SNHLY and CDR2 is FYNNEI. The V gene lost 6 bases and the J gene lost 1 base, with 13 bases spanning the gap.

The chain couples TRBV10-3 to TRBJ1-3; D not resolved. Germline CDR1 reads ENHRY; CDR2 reads SYGVKD. Between the trimmed V and J ends, which lost 4 bases and 1 base, there was a span of 14 bases. CDR3 length: 16 residues. CDR3 nucleotides: TGTGCCATCAGTGGGATATTTACTCTTTCTGGAAACACCATATATTTT. Protein: CAISGIFTLSGNTIYF.

Many counts were recorded for this clonotype. The chain is built from TRBV5-1 and TRBJ2-7; D is perhaps TRBD2 (6 bases). This CDR3 comprises 16 residues. Germline loops: CDR1 SGHRS, CDR2 YFSETQ. Between the trimmed V and J ends, which lost 0 bases and 1 base, there was a span of 14 bases. The CDR3 reads CASSLGSGGPSYEQYF. The CDR3 DNA sequence: TGCGCCAGCAGCTTGGGTAGCGGCGGACCTTCCTACGAGCAGTACTTC. The full variable domain, in which reference TRBV5-1 and TRBJ2-7 provide the parts outside the CDR3, is KAGVTQTPRYLIKTRGQQVTLSCSPISGHRSVSWYQQTPGQGLQFLFEYFSETQRNKGNFPGRFSGRQFSNSRSEMNVSTLELGDSALYLCASSLGSGGPSYEQYFGPGTRLTVT.

The V call is TRBV24-1, the J call TRBJ2-2; tentatively, D is TRBD2 (6 bases). The CDR3 consists of 15 residues. Germline values: CDR1 KGHDR, CDR2 SFDVKD. Trimming pared 4 bases from V and 4 bases from J, leaving 12 bases between. The CDR3 is CATSDRTGSTGELFF. In DNA, the CDR3 is TGTGCCACCAGTGACCGGACCGGGAGCACCGGGGAGCTGTTTTTT.

This clonotype was seen at least ten times. The chain uses TRBV28 and TRBJ2-3; 10 positions match TRBD1. J lost 5 bases, V lost 5 bases, and 7 bases had no gene match. Looked up from germline, CDR1 is MDHEN and CDR2 is SYDVKM. The CDR3 has 15 residues. CDR3 DNA sequence: TGTGCCAGCAGTGATGAAGGGACAGGGGTAGATACGCAGTATTTT. Translated, it gives CASSDEGTGVDTQYF.

In this sample, this clonotype turned up a few times. The V gene is TRBV6-5, the J gene TRBJ1-2; D is possibly TRBD1 (5 bases). With 8 bases removed from V and 5 bases from J, the gap between germline ends came to 18 bases. Per germline, CDR1 MNHEY and CDR2 SVGAGI. The CDR3 length is 14 residues. The CDR3 region has the DNA TGTGCCAGCCATTTACTGCAGGGAATATATGGCTACACCTTC. It encodes CASHLLQGIYGYTF.

This clonotype was seen many times. The V and J genes are TRBV18 and TRBJ2-3, with unresolved D. V shed 2 bases and J shed 1 base, with 7 bases lying between them. Germline V gene sequence: CDR1 KGHSH, CDR2 LQKENI. The CDR3 sequence is 14 residues long. CDR3 in DNA: TGTGCCAGCTCACCAGAACGGGGCACAGATACGCAGTATTTT. It specifies CASSPERGTDTQYF.